The clone carrying this T cell receptor (beta chain) has ten or more counts. Its antigen is not known. As to time point: patch test 2, 6 weeks after DPC sensitization. Treatment noted: therapeutic diphenylcyclopropenone sensitization with weekly scalp DPC. The CDR3 covers 13 residues. Trimming cost V 2 bases and J 4 bases, with 8 bases left between them. Germline lookup yields CDR1 MDHEN and CDR2 SYDVKM. These data belong to a study of human T cells and chemical hapten exposure. On the study more broadly: Sensitizing treatment utilized 2% DPC over a 2 cm by 2 cm portion of upper inner arm skin. A patient group, mainly female, showed alopecia areata, totalis or universalis.

TCRdb fed the RACE reads into MiXCR, producing one record per CDR3 protein. The table has approximately 84,000 distinct CDR3 sequences, more than 9% seen once. Study results and limitations: TCRs whose frequency exceeded 1 in 1000 remained the same following DPC sensitization.

The clonotype originates from a man younger than 35 with alopecia areata. Some clones in this sample may be carry-over from other donors' samples. This chain uses TRBV28 with TRBJ1-2, with a weak D call TRBD1 (5 bases). Sequenced here: whole blood, sampled in connection with sensitization to the hapten diphenylcyclopropenone (DPC). DNA of the CDR3: TGTGCCAGCAGTTTACCCCAGGGCTATGGCTACACCTTC. It is translated as CASSLPQGYGYTF.